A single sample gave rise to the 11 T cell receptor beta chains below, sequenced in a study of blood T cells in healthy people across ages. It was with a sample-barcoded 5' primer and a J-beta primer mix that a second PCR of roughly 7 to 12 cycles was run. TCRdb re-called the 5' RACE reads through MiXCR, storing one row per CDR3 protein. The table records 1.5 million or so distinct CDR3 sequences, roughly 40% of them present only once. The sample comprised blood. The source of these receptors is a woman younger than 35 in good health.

CDR3 region: CASSYGLEWQFF. CDR3 nucleotides: TGTGCCAGCAGCTATGGACTAGAATGGCAGTTCTTC. The gene calls are TRBV7-2 and TRBJ2-1, with 7 bases aligning to TRBD2. There are 12 residues in the CDR3. J lost 12 bases, V lost 4 bases, and 6 bases had no gene match. Germline CDR1 SGHTA, CDR2 FQGNSA. Filled out from reference TRBV7-2 and TRBJ2-1, the complete variable domain reads GAGVSQSPSNKVTEKGKDVELRCDPISGHTALYWYRQSLGQGLEFLIYFQGNSAPDKSGLPSDRFSAERTGGSVSTLTIQRTQQEDSAVYLCASSYGLEWQFFGPGTRLTVL.

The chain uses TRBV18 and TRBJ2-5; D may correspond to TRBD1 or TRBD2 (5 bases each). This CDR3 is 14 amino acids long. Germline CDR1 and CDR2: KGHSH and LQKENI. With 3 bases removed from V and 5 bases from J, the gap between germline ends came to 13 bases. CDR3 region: CASSPSLAGETQYF. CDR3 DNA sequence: TGTGCCAGCTCACCTTCTCTAGCAGGGGAGACCCAGTACTTC.

CDR3 residues: CASRGDHQETQYF. The CDR3 nucleotides read TGTGCCAGTCGCGGGGATCACCAAGAGACCCAGTACTTC. This chain links TRBV18 with TRBJ2-5, with D possibly TRBD2 on 6 matching bases. CDR3 length: 13 amino acids. Trimming removed 9 bases from V and 0 bases from J, with 11 bases in between. Per the germline V gene, CDR1 is KGHSH and CDR2 is LQKENI.

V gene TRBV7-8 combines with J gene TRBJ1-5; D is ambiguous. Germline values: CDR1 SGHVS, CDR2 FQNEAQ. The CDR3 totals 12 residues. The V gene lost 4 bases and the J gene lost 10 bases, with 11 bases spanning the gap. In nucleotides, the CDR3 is TGTGCCAGCAGCTCAGAGATCTTTCCCCAGCATTTT. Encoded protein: CASSSEIFPQHF.

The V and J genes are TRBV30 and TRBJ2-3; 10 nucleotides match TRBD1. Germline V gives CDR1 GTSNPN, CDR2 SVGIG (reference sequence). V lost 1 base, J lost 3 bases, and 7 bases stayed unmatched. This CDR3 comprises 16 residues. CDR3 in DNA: TGTGCCTGGAGTGGGTGGGGGGACAGGGGAACAGATACGCAGTATTTT. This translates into CAWSGWGDRGTDTQYF.

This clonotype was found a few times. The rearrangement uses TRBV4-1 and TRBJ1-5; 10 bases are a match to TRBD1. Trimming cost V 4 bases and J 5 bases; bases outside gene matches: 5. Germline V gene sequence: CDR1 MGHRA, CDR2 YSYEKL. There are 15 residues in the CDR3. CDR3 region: CASSLWGTGDQPQHF. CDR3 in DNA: TGCGCCAGCAGCCTTTGGGGGACAGGGGATCAGCCCCAGCATTTT.

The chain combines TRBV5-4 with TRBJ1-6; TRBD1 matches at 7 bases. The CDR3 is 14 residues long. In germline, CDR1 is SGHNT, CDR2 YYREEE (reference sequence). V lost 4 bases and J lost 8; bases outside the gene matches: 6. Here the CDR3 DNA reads TGTGCCAGCAGCGGACAGGAGGGGGATTCACCCCTCCACTTT. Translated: CASSGQEGDSPLHF.

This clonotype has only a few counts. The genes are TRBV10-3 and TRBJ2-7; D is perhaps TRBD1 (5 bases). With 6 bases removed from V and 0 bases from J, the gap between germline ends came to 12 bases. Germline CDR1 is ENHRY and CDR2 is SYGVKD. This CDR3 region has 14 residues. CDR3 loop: CAIRDKLYSYEQYF. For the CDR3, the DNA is TGTGCCATCAGGGACAAACTATACTCCTACGAGCAGTACTTC.

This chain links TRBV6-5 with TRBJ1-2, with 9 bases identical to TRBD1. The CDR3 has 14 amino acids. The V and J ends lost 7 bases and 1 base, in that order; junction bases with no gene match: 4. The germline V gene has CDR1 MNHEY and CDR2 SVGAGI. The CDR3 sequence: CASNRQGGNYGYTF. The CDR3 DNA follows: TGTGCCAGCAATAGACAGGGGGGTAACTATGGCTACACCTTC.

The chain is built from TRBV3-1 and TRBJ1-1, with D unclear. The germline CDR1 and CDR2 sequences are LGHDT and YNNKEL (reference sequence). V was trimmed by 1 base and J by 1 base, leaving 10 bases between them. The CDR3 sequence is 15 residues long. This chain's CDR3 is CASSQGAGSNTEAFF. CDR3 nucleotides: TGTGCCAGCAGCCAAGGGGCAGGTTCGAACACTGAAGCTTTCTTT.

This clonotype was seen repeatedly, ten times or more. CDR3 residues: CASSPDSVGYNEQFF. In nucleotides, the CDR3 is TGTGCCAGCAGCCCGGACTCCGTAGGGTACAATGAGCAGTTCTTC. This chain connects TRBV4-2 to TRBJ2-1, with a tentative D call TRBD2 (5 bases). This CDR3 comprises 15 residues. Trimming stripped 4 bases from V and 4 bases from J, with 14 bases between. Germline loops: CDR1 LGHNA, CDR2 YNFKEQ.